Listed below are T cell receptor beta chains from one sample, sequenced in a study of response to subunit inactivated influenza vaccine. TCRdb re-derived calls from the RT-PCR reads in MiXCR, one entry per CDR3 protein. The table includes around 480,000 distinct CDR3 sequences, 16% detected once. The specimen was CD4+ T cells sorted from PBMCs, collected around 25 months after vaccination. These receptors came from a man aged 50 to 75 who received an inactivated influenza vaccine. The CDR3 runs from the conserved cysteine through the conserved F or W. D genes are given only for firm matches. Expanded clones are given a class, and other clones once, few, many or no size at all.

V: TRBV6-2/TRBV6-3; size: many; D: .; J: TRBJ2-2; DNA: TGTGCCAGCAGTCGACAGGCATCGAACACCGGGGAGCTGTTTTTT; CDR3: CASSRQASNTGELFF
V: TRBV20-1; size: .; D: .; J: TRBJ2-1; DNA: TGCAGTGCTAATAATGGGGGGAACAATGAGCAGTTCTTC; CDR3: CSANNGGNNEQFF
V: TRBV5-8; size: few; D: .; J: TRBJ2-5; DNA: TGTGCCAGCAGCTCAAGGAATCAAGAGACCCAGTACTTC; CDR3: CASSSRNQETQYF
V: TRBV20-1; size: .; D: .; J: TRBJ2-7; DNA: TGCAGTGCTAGAGAAGCAGGTCACAGCTACGAGCAGTACTTC; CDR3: CSAREAGHSYEQYF
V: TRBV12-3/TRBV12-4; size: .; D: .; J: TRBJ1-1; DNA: TGTGCCAGCACATGGTCGGGGGGTACTGAAGCTTTCTTT; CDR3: CASTWSGGTEAFF
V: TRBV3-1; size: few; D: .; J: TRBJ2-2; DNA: TGTGCCAGCAGCCACTCCGGGGCAGGGTCCGGGGAGCTGTTTTTT; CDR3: CASSHSGAGSGELFF
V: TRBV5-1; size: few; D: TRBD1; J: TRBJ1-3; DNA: TGCGCCAGCAGCGGACAGGGGGCTGGAAACACCATATATTTT; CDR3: CASSGQGAGNTIYF
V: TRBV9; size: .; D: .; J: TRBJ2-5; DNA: TGTGCCAGCAGCGTCGGCCCCCTAGAGGAAGAGACCCAGTACTTC; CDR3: CASSVGPLEEETQYF
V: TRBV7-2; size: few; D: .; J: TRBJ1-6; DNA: TGTGCCAGCAGCCTAAACCCTGGGTACAGGGCCGCCTTT; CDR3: CASSLNPGYRAAF
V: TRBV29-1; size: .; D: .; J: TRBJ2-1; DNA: TGCAGCGTTAGGAGGGAGATCGGAAATGAGCAGTTCTTC; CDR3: CSVRREIGNEQFF
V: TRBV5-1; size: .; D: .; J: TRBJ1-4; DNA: TGCGCCAGCAGCTTGAGGGGGTATCATGAAAAACTGTTTTTT; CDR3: CASSLRGYHEKLFF
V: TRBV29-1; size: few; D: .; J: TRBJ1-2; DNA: TGCAGCGTCGAGGGCTCCGGGACCTATGGCTACACCTTC; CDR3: CSVEGSGTYGYTF
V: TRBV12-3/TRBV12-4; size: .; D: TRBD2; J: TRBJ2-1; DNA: TGTGCCAGCAGAGGACTAGCGGGAGGAGGCTCCTACAATGAGCAGTTCTTC; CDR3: CASRGLAGGGSYNEQFF
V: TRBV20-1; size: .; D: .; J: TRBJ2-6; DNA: TGCAGTGCTACCAGGACGGGCTTGGCCAACGTCCTGACTTTC; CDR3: CSATRTGLANVLTF
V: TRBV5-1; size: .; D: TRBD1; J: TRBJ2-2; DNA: TGCGCCAGCAGCCTAGGGACAGGGGGGAACACCGGGGAGCTGTTTTTT; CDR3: CASSLGTGGNTGELFF
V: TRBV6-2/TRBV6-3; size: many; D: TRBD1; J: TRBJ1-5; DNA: TGTGCCAGCAGTCGCACAGGGGGTCTTCAGCCCCAGCATTTT; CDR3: CASSRTGGLQPQHF
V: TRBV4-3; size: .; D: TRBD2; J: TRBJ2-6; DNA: TGCGCCAGCAGCAAACTAGCGGGAGGCGTGAGCTCTGGGGCCAACGTCCTGACTTTC; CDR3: CASSKLAGGVSSGANVLTF
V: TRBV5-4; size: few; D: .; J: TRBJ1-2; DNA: TGTGCCAGCAGCTTGGACAGGCTCAACTATGGCTACACCTTC; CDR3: CASSLDRLNYGYTF
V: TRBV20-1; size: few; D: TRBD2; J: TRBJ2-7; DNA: TGCAGTGTCCTCGGGGCTAGCGGGTCCCACGAGCAGTACTTC; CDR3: CSVLGASGSHEQYF
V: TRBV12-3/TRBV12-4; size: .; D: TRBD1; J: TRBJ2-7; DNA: TGTGCCAGCAGGGGGGGAGCAGGGGGCATCTACGAGCAGTACTTC; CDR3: CASRGGAGGIYEQYF
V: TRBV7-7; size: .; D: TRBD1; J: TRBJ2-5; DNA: TGTGCTAGCACCGCTGGGACAGGGGGAGATGAGACCCAGTACTTC; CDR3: CASTAGTGGDETQYF
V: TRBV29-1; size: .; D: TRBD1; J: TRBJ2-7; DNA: TGCAGCGTTGAGGGTGGAGGGGACAGGGGGTACGAGCAGTACTTC; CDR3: CSVEGGGDRGYEQYF
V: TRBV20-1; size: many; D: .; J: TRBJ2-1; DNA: TGCAGTGCTAGTCACAACGGCCCTGGGAATGAGCAGTTCTTC; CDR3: CSASHNGPGNEQFF
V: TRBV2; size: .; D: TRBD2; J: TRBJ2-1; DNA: TGTGCCAGCAGACAAGCGGGAGTGGGTGAGCAGTTCTTC; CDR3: CASRQAGVGEQFF
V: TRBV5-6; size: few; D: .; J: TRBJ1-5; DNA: TGTGCCAGCAGCGTTGGGGGGGATCAGCCCCAGCATTTT; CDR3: CASSVGGDQPQHF
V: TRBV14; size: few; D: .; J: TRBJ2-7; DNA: TGTGCCAGCAGCAACCAGGGACCCATTTATGTGCAGTACTTC; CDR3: CASSNQGPIYVQYF
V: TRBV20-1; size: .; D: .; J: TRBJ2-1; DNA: TGCAGTGCTAGAGATGAAGTTGGGTACAATGAGCAGTTCTTC; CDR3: CSARDEVGYNEQFF
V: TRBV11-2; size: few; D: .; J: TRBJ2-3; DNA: TGTGCCAGCAGCTTTAACCCCACAGATACGCAGTATTTT; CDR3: CASSFNPTDTQYF
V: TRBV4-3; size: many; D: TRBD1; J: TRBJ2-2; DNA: TGCGCCAGCAGCCGACAGGGGGAGACCGGGGAGCTGTTTTTT; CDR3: CASSRQGETGELFF
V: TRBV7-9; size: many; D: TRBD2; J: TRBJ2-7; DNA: TGCGCCAGCAGCTTGCTAGCGGGAGGGTACGAGCAGTACTTC; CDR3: CASSLLAGGYEQYF
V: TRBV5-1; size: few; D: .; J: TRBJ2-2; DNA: TGCGCCAGCGTACATAGTCCGAACACCGGGGAGCTGTTTTTT; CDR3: CASVHSPNTGELFF
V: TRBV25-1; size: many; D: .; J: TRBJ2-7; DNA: TGTGCCAGCAGCGACGACAGGAACTACGAGCAGTACTTC; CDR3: CASSDDRNYEQYF
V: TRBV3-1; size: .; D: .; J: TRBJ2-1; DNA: TGTGCCAGCAGCCGACAAAACCTCTACTCCCAGTTCTTC; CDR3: CASSRQNLYSQFF
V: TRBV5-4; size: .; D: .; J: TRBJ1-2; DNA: TGTGCCAGCAGCCCTGGCGAAGACTATGGCTACACCTTC; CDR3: CASSPGEDYGYTF
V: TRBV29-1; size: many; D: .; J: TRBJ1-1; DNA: TGCAGCGTTGGCCCCCGTGGGGGGAACACTGAAGCTTTCTTT; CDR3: CSVGPRGGNTEAFF
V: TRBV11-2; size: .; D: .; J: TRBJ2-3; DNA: TGTGCCAGCAGCTTAGACAGGGGATTACCTCCTACAGATACGCAGTATTTT; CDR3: CASSLDRGLPPTDTQYF
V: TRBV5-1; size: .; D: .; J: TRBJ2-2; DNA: TGCGCCAGCAGCTCGGGTCCGAGGCGCACGAACACCGGGGAGCTGTTTTTT; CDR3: CASSSGPRRTNTGELFF
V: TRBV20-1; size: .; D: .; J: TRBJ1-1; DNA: TGCAGTGCTAGAGTGTACGGGTGGGCTTTCTTT; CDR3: CSARVYGWAFF
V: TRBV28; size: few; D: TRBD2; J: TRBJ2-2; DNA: TGTGCCAGCAGCTCCGGACTAGCTGCCGGGGAGCTGTTTTTT; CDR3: CASSSGLAAGELFF
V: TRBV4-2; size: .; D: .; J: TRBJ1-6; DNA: TGTGCCAGCAGCCAAGATCTGGGGTTTGATAATTCACCCCTCCACTTT; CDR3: CASSQDLGFDNSPLHF
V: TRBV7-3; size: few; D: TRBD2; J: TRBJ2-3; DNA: TGTGCCAGCAGCTTAACTGGGACTAGCGGGAGAGATACGCAGTATTTT; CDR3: CASSLTGTSGRDTQYF
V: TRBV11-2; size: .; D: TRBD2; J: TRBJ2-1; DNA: TGTGCCAGCAGCTTATCCAGCGGGAGGGCCCGCAATGAGCAGTTCTTC; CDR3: CASSLSSGRARNEQFF
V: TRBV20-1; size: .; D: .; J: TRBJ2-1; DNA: TGCAGCCTAATGGACAATGAGCAGTTCTTC; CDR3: CSLMDNEQFF
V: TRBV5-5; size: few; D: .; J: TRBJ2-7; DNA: TGTGCCAGCAGCTTGGCCCATAAAAGCTCCTACGAGCAGTACTTC; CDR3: CASSLAHKSSYEQYF
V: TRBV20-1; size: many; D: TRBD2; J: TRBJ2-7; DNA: TGCAGTGCTAGAGGCAGCCTAGCGGGGTCCTACGAGCAGTACTTC; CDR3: CSARGSLAGSYEQYF